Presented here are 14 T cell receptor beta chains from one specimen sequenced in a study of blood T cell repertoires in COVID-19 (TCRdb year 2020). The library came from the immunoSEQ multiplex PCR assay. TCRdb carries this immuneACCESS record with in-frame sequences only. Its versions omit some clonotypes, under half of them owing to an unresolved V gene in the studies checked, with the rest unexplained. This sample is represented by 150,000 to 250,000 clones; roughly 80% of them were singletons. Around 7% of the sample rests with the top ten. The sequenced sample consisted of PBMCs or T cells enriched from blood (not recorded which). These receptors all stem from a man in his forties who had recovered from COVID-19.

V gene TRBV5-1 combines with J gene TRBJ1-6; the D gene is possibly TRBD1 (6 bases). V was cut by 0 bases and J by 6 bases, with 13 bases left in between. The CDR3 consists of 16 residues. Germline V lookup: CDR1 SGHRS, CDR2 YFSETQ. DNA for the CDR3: TGCGCCAGCAGCTTGGACCGGGGCAGGGGTAATTCACCCCTCCACTTT. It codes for CASSLDRGRGNSPLHF. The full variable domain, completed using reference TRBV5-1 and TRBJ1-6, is KAGVTQTPRYLIKTRGQQVTLSCSPISGHRSVSWYQQTPGQGLQFLFEYFSETQRNKGNFPGRFSGRQFSNSRSEMNVSTLELGDSALYLCASSLDRGRGNSPLHFGNGTRLTVT.

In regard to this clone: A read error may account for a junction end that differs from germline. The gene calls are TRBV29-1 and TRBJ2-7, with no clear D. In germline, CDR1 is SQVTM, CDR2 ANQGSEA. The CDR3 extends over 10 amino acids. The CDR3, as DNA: TGTGGGCCAAATCCCTACGAGCAGTACTTC. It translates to CGPNPYEQYF.

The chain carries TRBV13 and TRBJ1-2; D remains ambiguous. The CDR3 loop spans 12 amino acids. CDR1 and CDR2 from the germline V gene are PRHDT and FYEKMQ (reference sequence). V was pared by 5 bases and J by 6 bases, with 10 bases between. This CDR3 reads CASSPRDHGYTF. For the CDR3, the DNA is TGTGCCAGCAGCCCTCGGGATCATGGCTACACCTTC.

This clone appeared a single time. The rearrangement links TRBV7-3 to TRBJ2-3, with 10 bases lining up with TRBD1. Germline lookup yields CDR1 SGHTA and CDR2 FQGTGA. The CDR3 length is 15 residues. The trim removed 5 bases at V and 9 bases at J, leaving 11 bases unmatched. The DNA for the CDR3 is TGTGCCAGCAGCCAGACAGGGGGCCTTGGTTTCACGCAGTATTTT. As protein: CASSQTGGLGFTQYF.

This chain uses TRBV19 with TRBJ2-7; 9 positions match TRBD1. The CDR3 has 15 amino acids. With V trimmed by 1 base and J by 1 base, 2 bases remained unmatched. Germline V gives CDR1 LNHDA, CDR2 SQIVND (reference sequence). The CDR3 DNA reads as TGTGCCAGTAGTATAGCCGGGACAGGGTCCTACGAGCAGTACTTC. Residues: CASSIAGTGSYEQYF. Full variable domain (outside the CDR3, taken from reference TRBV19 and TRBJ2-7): DGGITQSPKYLFRKEGQNVTLSCEQNLNHDAMYWYRQDPGQGLRLIYYSQIVNDFQKGDIAEGYSVSREKKESFPLTVTSAQKNPTAFYLCASSIAGTGSYEQYFGPGTRLTVT.

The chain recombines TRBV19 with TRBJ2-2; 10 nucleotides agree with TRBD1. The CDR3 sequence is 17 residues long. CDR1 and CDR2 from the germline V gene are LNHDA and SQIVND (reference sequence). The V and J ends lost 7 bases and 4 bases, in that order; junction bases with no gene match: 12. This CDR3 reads CASKIFWTGGTTGELFF. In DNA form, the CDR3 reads TGTGCCAGTAAAATCTTTTGGACAGGGGGGACCACCGGGGAGCTGTTTTTT.

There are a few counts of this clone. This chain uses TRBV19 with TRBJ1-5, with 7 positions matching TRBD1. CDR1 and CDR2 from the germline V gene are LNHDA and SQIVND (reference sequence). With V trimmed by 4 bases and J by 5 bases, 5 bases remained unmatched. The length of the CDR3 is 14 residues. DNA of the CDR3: TGTGCCAGTAGTACGACAGGGTCACATCAGCCCCAGCATTTT. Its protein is CASSTTGSHQPQHF. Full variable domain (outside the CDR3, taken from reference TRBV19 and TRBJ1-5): DGGITQSPKYLFRKEGQNVTLSCEQNLNHDAMYWYRQDPGQGLRLIYYSQIVNDFQKGDIAEGYSVSREKKESFPLTVTSAQKNPTAFYLCASSTTGSHQPQHFGDGTRLSIL.

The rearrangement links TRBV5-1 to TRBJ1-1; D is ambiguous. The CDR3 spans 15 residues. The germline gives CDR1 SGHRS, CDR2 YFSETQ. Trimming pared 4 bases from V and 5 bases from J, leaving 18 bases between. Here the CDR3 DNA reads TGCGCCAGCAGCCTCGGTAAGCTTCCCTCTACTGAAGCTTTCTTT. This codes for CASSLGKLPSTEAFF.

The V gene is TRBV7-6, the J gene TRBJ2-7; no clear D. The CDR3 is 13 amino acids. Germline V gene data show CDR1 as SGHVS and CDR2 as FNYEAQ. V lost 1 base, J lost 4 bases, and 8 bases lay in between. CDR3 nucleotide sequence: TGTGCCAGCAGCTTAGAAAAATTATACGAGCAGTACTTC. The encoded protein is CASSLEKLYEQYF.

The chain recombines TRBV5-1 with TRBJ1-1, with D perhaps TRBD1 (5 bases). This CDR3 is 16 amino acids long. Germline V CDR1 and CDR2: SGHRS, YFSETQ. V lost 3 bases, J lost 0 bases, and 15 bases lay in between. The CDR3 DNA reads TGCGCCAGCAGCTCCATGGCATCGACAGTGAACACTGAAGCTTTCTTT. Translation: CASSSMASTVNTEAFF.

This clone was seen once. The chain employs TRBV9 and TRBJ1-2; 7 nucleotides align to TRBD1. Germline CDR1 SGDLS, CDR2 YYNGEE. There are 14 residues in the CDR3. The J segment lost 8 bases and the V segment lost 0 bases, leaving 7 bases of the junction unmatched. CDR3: CASSVDRGGQGYTF. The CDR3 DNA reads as TGTGCCAGCAGCGTAGACCGGGGGGGACAGGGCTACACCTTC.

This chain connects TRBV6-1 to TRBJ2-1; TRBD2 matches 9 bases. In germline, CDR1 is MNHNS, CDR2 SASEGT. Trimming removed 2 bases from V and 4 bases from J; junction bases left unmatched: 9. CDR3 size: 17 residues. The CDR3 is CASSEKPLAGIYNEQFF. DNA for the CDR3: TGTGCCAGCAGTGAAAAGCCCCTAGCGGGGATTTACAATGAGCAGTTCTTC.

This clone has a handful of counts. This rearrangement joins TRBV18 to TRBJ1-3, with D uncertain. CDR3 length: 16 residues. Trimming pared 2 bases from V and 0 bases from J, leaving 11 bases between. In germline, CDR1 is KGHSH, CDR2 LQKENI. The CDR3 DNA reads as TGTGCCAGCTCACCAGTGCCGACGGGCTCTGGAAACACCATATATTTT. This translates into CASSPVPTGSGNTIYF.

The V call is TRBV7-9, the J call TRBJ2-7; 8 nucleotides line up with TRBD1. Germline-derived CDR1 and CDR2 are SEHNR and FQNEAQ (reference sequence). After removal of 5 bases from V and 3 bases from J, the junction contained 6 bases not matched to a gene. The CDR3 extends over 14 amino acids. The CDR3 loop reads CASSETGEVYEQYF. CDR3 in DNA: TGTGCCAGCAGCGAGACAGGGGAAGTCTACGAGCAGTACTTC.